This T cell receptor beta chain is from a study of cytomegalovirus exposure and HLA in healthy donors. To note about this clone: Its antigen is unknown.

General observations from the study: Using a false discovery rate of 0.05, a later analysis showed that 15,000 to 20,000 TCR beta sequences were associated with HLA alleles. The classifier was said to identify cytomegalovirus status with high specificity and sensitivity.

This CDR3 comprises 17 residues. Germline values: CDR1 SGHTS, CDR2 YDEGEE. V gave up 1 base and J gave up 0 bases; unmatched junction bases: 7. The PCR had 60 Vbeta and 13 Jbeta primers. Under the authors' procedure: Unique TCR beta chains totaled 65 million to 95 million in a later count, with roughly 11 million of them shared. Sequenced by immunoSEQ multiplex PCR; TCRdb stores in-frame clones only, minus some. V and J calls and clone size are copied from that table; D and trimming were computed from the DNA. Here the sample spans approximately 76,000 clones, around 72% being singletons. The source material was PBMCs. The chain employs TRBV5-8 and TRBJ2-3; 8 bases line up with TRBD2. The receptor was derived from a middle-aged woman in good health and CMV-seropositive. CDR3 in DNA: TGTGCCAGCAGCTTGAGGCGACTAGCGTCTAGCACAGATACGCAGTATTTT. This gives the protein CASSLRRLASSTDTQYF.